This is a list of T cell receptor beta chains from one sample in a study of shared clonotypes between healthy human individuals. TCRdb keeps only in-frame clones here, not all; method: immunoSEQ multiplex PCR. The sample lists approximately 2.1 million clones; more than 85% were seen once. The specimen sequenced was naive CD4+ T cells from PBMCs. Receptors originate from a young man in good health. Some clones in this sample may be carry-over from other donors' samples. Both conserved end residues are part of each CDR3. The D gene is left open where the match is weak. Only some rows state a clone size, as once, few, many or a class for expanded clones.

TRBD1	TRBV5-4	NA	TRBJ1-4	CASSPGQVNEKLFF	TGTGCCAGCAGCCCGGGACAGGTTAATGAAAAACTGTTTTTT
TRBD1	TRBV7-9	NA	TRBJ1-4	CASSQDPGQGDEKLFF	TGTGCCAGCAGCCAGGACCCGGGACAGGGGGATGAAAAACTGTTTTTT
TRBD1	TRBV6-1	NA	TRBJ2-7	CASSAPGQAYEQYF	TGTGCCAGCAGTGCCCCCGGACAGGCCTACGAGCAGTACTTC
NA	TRBV6-5	NA	TRBJ1-5	CASSYSGVSNQPQHF	TGTGCCAGCAGTTACTCGGGGGTCAGTAATCAGCCCCAGCATTTT
NA	TRBV9	NA	TRBJ2-7	CASSVGPGDEQYF	TGTGCCAGCAGCGTAGGTCCGGGGGACGAGCAGTACTTC
TRBD2	TRBV9	NA	TRBJ2-2	CASSVVTGLAGDSTGELFF	TGTGCCAGCAGCGTAGTTACGGGACTAGCGGGGGACTCAACCGGGGAGCTGTTTTTT
TRBD2	TRBV5-1	NA	TRBJ2-5	CASSLEGAGAGETQYF	TGCGCCAGCAGCTTGGAAGGTGCGGGAGCGGGAGAGACCCAGTACTTC
NA	TRBV19	NA	TRBJ2-7	CASRGTGSYEQYF	TGTGCCAGTAGGGGGACGGGCAGCTACGAGCAGTACTTC
NA	TRBV5-1	NA	TRBJ2-7	CASSLGTGTFYEQYF	TGCGCCAGCAGCTTGGGGACGGGTACATTCTACGAGCAGTACTTC
NA	TRBV20-1	NA	TRBJ2-5	CSARGGGSQYF	TGCAGTGCTAGAGGGGGTGGCTCCCAGTACTTC
TRBD1	TRBV5-8	NA	TRBJ2-7	CASSFNLGTGASYEQYF	TGTGCCAGCAGCTTTAATCTCGGGACAGGGGCCTCCTACGAGCAGTACTTC
NA	TRBV5-1	NA	TRBJ2-1	CASSLPDHNEQFF	TGCGCCAGCAGCTTGCCAGACCACAATGAGCAGTTCTTC
NA	TRBV7-3	NA	TRBJ2-1	CASGEVPQLYNEQFF	TGTGCCAGCGGGGAGGTCCCGCAACTCTACAATGAGCAGTTCTTC
NA	TRBV9	NA	TRBJ2-7	CASSGRDLSSYEQYF	TGTGCCAGCAGCGGCCGGGACCTGAGCTCCTACGAGCAGTACTTC
NA	TRBV14	NA	TRBJ2-3	CASSQGLTDTQYF	TGTGCCAGCAGCCAAGGGCTCACGGATACGCAGTATTTT
NA	TRBV7-2	NA	TRBJ1-1	CASSLRVHTEAFF	TGTGCCAGCAGCCTTAGGGTTCACACTGAAGCTTTCTTT
TRBD2	TRBV6-6	NA	TRBJ2-7	CASRDNLGLAVEQYF	TGTGCCAGCCGCGATAACCTCGGACTAGCTGTCGAGCAGTACTTC
NA	TRBV5-1	NA	TRBJ2-7	CASSLEGPSSYEQYF	TGCGCCAGCAGCTTAGAAGGCCCGTCCTCATACGAGCAGTACTTC
NA	TRBV9	NA	TRBJ2-1	CASSVATAAYNEQFF	TGTGCCAGCAGCGTAGCTACGGCGGCTTACAATGAGCAGTTCTTC
NA	TRBV4-1	NA	TRBJ1-4	CASSLGHSTATNEKLFF	TGCGCCAGCAGCCTGGGACACTCTACCGCAACTAATGAAAAACTGTTTTTT
NA	TRBV6-6	NA	TRBJ2-7	CASTMGSWYEQYF	TGTGCCAGCACGATGGGGAGTTGGTACGAGCAGTACTTC
TRBD2	TRBV27	NA	TRBJ2-2	CASLPLGGSGATGELFF	TGTGCCAGCCTCCCGCTGGGCGGGAGCGGTGCCACCGGGGAGCTGTTTTTT
NA	TRBV15	NA	TRBJ1-4	CATSRGPGLHERTNEKLFF	TGTGCCACCAGCAGAGGCCCTGGGCTCCACGAGAGGACTAATGAAAAACTGTTTTTT
TRBD2	TRBV5-1	NA	TRBJ2-3	CASSLASGSTDTQYF	TGCGCCAGCAGCTTGGCTAGCGGTAGCACAGATACGCAGTATTTT
NA	TRBV5-4	NA	TRBJ2-7	CASSLAEGGSYEQYF	TGTGCCAGCAGCTTGGCCGAGGGGGGGTCCTACGAGCAGTACTTC
TRBD1	TRBV25-1	NA	TRBJ2-5	CASSDPGQGETQYF	TGTGCCAGCAGTGACCCCGGACAGGGAGAGACCCAGTACTTC
NA	TRBV6-5	NA	TRBJ2-3	CASSYRPGADTQYF	TGTGCCAGCAGTTACAGGCCGGGCGCAGATACGCAGTATTTT
NA	TRBV2	once	TRBJ1-1	CASKQGLYTEAFF	TGTGCCAGCAAGCAGGGGTTGTACACTGAAGCTTTCTTT